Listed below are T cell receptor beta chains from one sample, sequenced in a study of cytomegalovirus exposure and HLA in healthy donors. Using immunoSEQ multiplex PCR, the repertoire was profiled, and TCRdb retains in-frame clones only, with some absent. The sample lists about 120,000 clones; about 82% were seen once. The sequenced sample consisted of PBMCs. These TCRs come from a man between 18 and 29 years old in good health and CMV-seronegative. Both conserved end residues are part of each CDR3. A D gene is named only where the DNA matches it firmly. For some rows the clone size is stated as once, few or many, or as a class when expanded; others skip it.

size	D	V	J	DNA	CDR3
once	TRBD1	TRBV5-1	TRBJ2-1	TGCGCCAGCAGCCCAGTGAAACAGGGGGCTGAGCAGTTCTTC	CASSPVKQGAEQFF
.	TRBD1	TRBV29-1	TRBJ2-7	TGCAGCGTCCTTCGAGGGGGCGACGAGCAGTACTTC	CSVLRGGDEQYF
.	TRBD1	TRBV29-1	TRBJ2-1	TGCAGCGTTGAAGTCCCTCTAGGGGGCAATGAGTACAATGAGCAGTTCTTC	CSVEVPLGGNEYNEQFF
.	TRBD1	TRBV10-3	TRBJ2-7	TGTGCCATCAGTGAGGGTGGGACAGGCTTGTACGAGCAGTACTTC	CAISEGGTGLYEQYF
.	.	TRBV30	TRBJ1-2	TGTGCCTGGAGCCTAAAACAGGGTTTTGGTAGCTATGGCTACACCTTC	CAWSLKQGFGSYGYTF
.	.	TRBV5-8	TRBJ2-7	TGTGCCAGCAGCTACCAGGGCGAAGTAATGACCTACGAGCAGTACTTC	CASSYQGEVMTYEQYF
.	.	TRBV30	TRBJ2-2	TGTGCCTGGAGTGTCTCTCGGACAGTGACCGGGGAGCTGTTTTTT	CAWSVSRTVTGELFF
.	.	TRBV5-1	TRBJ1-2	TGCGCCAGCAGCTTGGGTCGAAAGGACAGAAACTATGGCTACACCTTC	CASSLGRKDRNYGYTF
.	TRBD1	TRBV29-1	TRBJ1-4	TGCAGCGTGGCAGGGGGTGAAAAACTGTTTTTT	CSVAGGEKLFF
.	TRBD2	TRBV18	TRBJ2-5	TGTGCCAGCTCACCAACCCGGGGGGAAGAGACCCAGTACTTC	CASSPTRGEETQYF
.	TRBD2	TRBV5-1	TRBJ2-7	TGCGCCAGCAGGATGGGGACTAGCGGGAGCAAAACCTACGAGCAGTACTTC	CASRMGTSGSKTYEQYF
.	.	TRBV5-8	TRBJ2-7	TGTGCCAGCAGCTTACCCGGGAACCCGATCTACGAGCAGTACTTC	CASSLPGNPIYEQYF
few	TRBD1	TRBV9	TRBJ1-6	TGTGCCAGCAGCCCACGAGGGGACAGATCTTCACCCCTCCACTTT	CASSPRGDRSSPLHF
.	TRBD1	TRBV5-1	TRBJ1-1	TGCGCCAGCAGCCGCGGGGACAGAAAGAACACTGAAGCTTTCTTT	CASSRGDRKNTEAFF
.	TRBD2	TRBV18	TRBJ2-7	TGTGCCAGCTCACCACAGGGACTAGCTTCCGAGCAGTACTTC	CASSPQGLASEQYF
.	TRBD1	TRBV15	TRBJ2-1	TGTGCCACCAGAACACCGGGACAGGGCCACAATGAGCAGTTCTTC	CATRTPGQGHNEQFF
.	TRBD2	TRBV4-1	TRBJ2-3	TGCGCCAGCAGCCATCTGGGACTAGCGGGGAAAGCCAAAGCCACAGATACGCAGTATTTT	CASSHLGLAGKAKATDTQYF